Listed below are T cell receptor beta chains from one sample, sequenced in a study of Ad26.COV2.S vaccination and SARS-CoV-2 variants. TCRdb keeps only in-frame clones here, not all; method: immunoSEQ multiplex PCR. The sample holds roughly 300,000 clones, around nine tenths seen once. Sequenced here: peripheral blood, sampled in a trial of Ad26.COV2.S vaccine versus placebo. The receptors shown here come from a person aged 18-60 years who received the Ad26.COV2.S COVID-19 vaccine or a placebo. The conserved cysteine and the conserved F or W are not part of the CDR3 here.

V gene	CDR3 length	CDR3 protein
TRBV19	11	ASSRTGGYEQY
TRBV24-1	10	ATSEGNQPQH
TRBV28	13	ASSLSSTGNEKLF
TRBV6-1	12	ASSETDRGETQY
TRBV6-1	14	ASSERASGGPDTQY
TRBV24-1	13	ATSEAGGSHNEQF
TRBV5-1	13	ASSPTGSRSYEQY
TRBV27	12	ASSRTGGQQPQH
TRBV28	13	ASSSLQATNEKLF
TRBV10-3	14	ATQGLRTGFTDTQY
TRBV27	14	ASSLKGLSGANVLT
TRBV10-3	11	AITSQGAREAF